A selection of T cell receptor beta chains follows, all from one sample in a study of blood T cells in healthy people across ages. One entry per CDR3 protein, called by TCRdb with MiXCR from the 5' RACE reads. This sample has about 1,400,000 distinct CDR3 sequences; 59% occur once, and the top ten carry more than 6%. Material for sequencing was blood. Receptors were obtained from a man younger than 35 in good health. Each CDR3 is given with its conserved first and last residue. The D gene is left open where the match is weak. Only some rows state a clone size, as once, few, many or a class for expanded clones.

>-|TRBV7-6|TRBJ1-6|-
CASSLAAQGQGSPLHF
TGTGCCAGCAGCTTAGCAGCCCAGGGGCAGGGCTCACCCCTCCACTTT
>TRBD2|TRBV29-1|TRBJ2-7|-
CSVTPGRAGENEQYF
TGCAGCGTTACCCCGGGACGAGCGGGAGAGAACGAGCAGTACTTC
>-|TRBV4-1|TRBJ2-7|few
CASRQVGAAAYEQYF
TGCGCCAGCAGACAGGTTGGTGCGGCAGCCTACGAGCAGTACTTC
>-|TRBV7-9|TRBJ1-5|-
CASSFHDQPQHF
TGTGCCAGCAGCTTTCATGATCAGCCCCAGCATTTT
>-|TRBV20-1|TRBJ2-7|-
CSARQGKLSEQYF
TGCAGTGCTAGACAGGGGAAGCTAAGCGAGCAGTACTTC
>TRBD1|TRBV6-5|TRBJ2-1|-
CASSNTGGGNEQFF
TGTGCCAGCAGTAACACAGGGGGCGGAAATGAGCAGTTCTTC
>TRBD2|TRBV6-1|TRBJ2-3|few
CASSDGGRGDTQYF
TGTGCCAGCAGTGACGGGGGGAGGGGAGATACGCAGTATTTT
>-|TRBV12-3/TRBV12-4|TRBJ2-7|-
CASSFGGPKQYF
TGTGCCAGTAGTTTCGGGGGGCCTAAGCAGTACTTC
>TRBD1|TRBV12-3/TRBV12-4|TRBJ1-1|-
CASGQGLRMNTEAFF
TGTGCCAGCGGACAGGGTCTGAGGATGAACACTGAAGCTTTCTTT
>TRBD1|TRBV12-3/TRBV12-4|TRBJ1-1|-
CASSHGQGFTEAFF
TGTGCCAGCAGTCATGGACAGGGGTTTACTGAAGCTTTCTTT
>TRBD1|TRBV7-2|TRBJ2-7|once
CASSLDATGNREQYF
TGTGCCAGCAGCTTAGACGCGACAGGGAATCGGGAGCAGTACTTC
>-|TRBV10-3|TRBJ2-7|-
CAISASTDSYEQYF
TGTGCCATCAGTGCCTCCACGGACTCCTACGAGCAGTACTTC
>TRBD2|TRBV10-3|TRBJ2-3|-
CAISSGLLEADTQYF
TGTGCCATCAGCTCGGGACTATTAGAGGCAGATACGCAGTATTTT
>-|TRBV10-3|TRBJ2-5|-
CAISGGGNGETQYF
TGTGCCATCAGCGGTGGGGGGAATGGGGAGACCCAGTACTTC
>-|TRBV7-9|TRBJ2-7|-
CASSPGNGYSYEQYF
TGTGCCAGCAGTCCGGGCAACGGATACTCCTACGAGCAGTACTTC
>-|TRBV2|TRBJ2-2|-
CASALWGTGELFF
TGTGCCAGCGCCCTTTGGGGTACCGGGGAGCTGTTTTTT
>-|TRBV28|TRBJ2-6|-
CASTLQGSGANVLTF
TGTGCCAGCACCCTACAGGGTTCTGGGGCCAACGTCCTGACTTTC
>TRBD2|TRBV27|TRBJ2-3|few
CASRRAGQEHTQYF
TGTGCCAGCAGACGAGCGGGGCAAGAGCATACGCAGTATTTT
>-|TRBV29-1|TRBJ2-3|-
CRGDTQYF
TGCAGGGGGGATACGCAGTATTTT
>-|TRBV6-1|TRBJ1-3|once
CASSESRNTIYF
TGTGCCAGCAGTGAATCAAGGAACACCATATATTTT
>-|TRBV27|TRBJ2-7|-
CASGHSPYNEQYF
TGTGCCAGCGGACACTCCCCCTACAATGAGCAGTACTTC
>-|TRBV15|TRBJ2-3|few
CATSRTINPQDTQYF
TGTGCCACCAGCAGAACTATTAATCCCCAGGATACGCAGTATTTT
>-|TRBV6-6|TRBJ1-3|-
CASSQTGTTPGNTIYF
TGTGCCAGCAGTCAAACCGGGACTACCCCGGGAAACACCATATATTTT
>TRBD1|TRBV7-9|TRBJ2-6|-
CASSPRGTGVTGANVLTF
TGTGCCAGCAGCCCACGAGGGACAGGGGTAACTGGGGCCAACGTCCTGACTTTC
>-|TRBV29-1|TRBJ2-1|few
CSVEGPLGGRGPNNEQFF
TGCAGCGTTGAAGGACCCCTCGGGGGGCGGGGGCCCAACAATGAGCAGTTCTTC
>-|TRBV20-1|TRBJ2-5|few
CSASRTETQYF
TGCAGTGCCTCCAGGACTGAGACCCAGTACTTC
>-|TRBV25-1|TRBJ2-7|-
CASSEAGITYEQYF
TGTGCCAGCAGTGAAGCAGGGATAACCTACGAGCAGTACTTC
>TRBD1|TRBV30|TRBJ1-2|-
CAWSTTGGYAYGYTF
TGTGCCTGGAGTACAACAGGGGGTTATGCCTATGGCTACACCTTC
>TRBD2|TRBV4-1|TRBJ2-5|-
CASSQVGRGELGETQYF
TGCGCCAGCAGCCAAGTCGGGAGGGGGGAGTTGGGAGAGACCCAGTACTTC
>-|TRBV9|TRBJ2-2|-
CASSVRAGVEWNTGELFF
TGTGCCAGCAGCGTTCGGGCAGGGGTAGAATGGAACACCGGGGAGCTGTTTTTT
>TRBD1|TRBV6-2/TRBV6-3|TRBJ1-1|-
CASRYRGGGAFF
TGTGCCAGCAGATACAGGGGTGGGGGAGCTTTCTTT
>TRBD2|TRBV25-1|TRBJ2-5|-
CASSGRVREGKETQYF
TGTGCCAGCAGTGGACGAGTACGGGAGGGGAAAGAGACCCAGTACTTC
>-|TRBV6-2/TRBV6-3|TRBJ1-2|-
CASSYMGDDGYTF
TGTGCCAGCAGTTACATGGGGGATGATGGCTACACCTTC
>-|TRBV20-1|TRBJ2-2|few
CSALRPNTGELFF
TGCAGTGCTCTCCGACCGAACACCGGGGAGCTGTTTTTT
>TRBD1|TRBV12-3/TRBV12-4|TRBJ1-2|-
CASGSGTGGDGYTF
TGTGCCAGCGGTTCCGGGACAGGGGGCGATGGCTACACCTTC
>TRBD1|TRBV6-5|TRBJ2-7|-
CASYIRTGGYEQYF
TGTGCCAGCTATATCCGGACAGGGGGCTACGAGCAGTACTTC
>-|TRBV7-2|TRBJ2-7|few
CASSSPGTGSYEQYF
TGTGCCAGCAGTTCCCCCGGGACGGGCTCCTACGAGCAGTACTTC
>-|TRBV6-5|TRBJ1-2|-
CASGTGPHYGYTF
TGTGCCAGCGGAACAGGTCCGCACTATGGCTACACCTTC
>TRBD1|TRBV18|TRBJ2-6|few
CASSPQTGTGANVLTF
TGTGCCAGCTCACCGCAGACAGGGACCGGGGCCAACGTCCTGACTTTC
>-|TRBV10-3|TRBJ1-2|-
CAILEGGYGYTF
TGTGCCATCCTCGAGGGAGGGTACGGCTACACCTTC
>TRBD2|TRBV5-1|TRBJ2-1|-
CASSDRPGWLADDNEQFF
TGCGCCAGCAGCGATCGGCCAGGGTGGCTAGCGGATGACAATGAGCAGTTCTTC
>-|TRBV28|TRBJ1-2|-
CASSSSTGRGYTF
TGTGCCAGCAGTTCGTCCACAGGGCGCGGCTACACCTTC
>-|TRBV27|TRBJ1-1|-
CASNLDRNTEAFF
TGTGCCAGCAATCTGGACCGCAACACTGAAGCTTTCTTT
>-|TRBV6-2/TRBV6-3|TRBJ1-1|-
CASSYYGAGNTEAFF
TGTGCCAGCAGTTATTATGGCGCAGGGAACACTGAAGCTTTCTTT
>TRBD1|TRBV28|TRBJ2-5|-
CASSFLGTGEQETQYF
TGTGCCAGCAGTTTCCTCGGGACAGGGGAACAAGAGACCCAGTACTTC
>TRBD2|TRBV5-1|TRBJ2-1|-
CASSFGLAGSPSEQFF
TGCGCCAGCAGCTTCGGACTAGCGGGGTCCCCAAGTGAGCAGTTCTTC
>-|TRBV27|TRBJ2-3|-
CASSLQAGMTDTQYF
TGTGCCAGCAGTTTACAGGCGGGGATGACAGATACGCAGTATTTT
>-|TRBV4-2|TRBJ1-2|-
CASQRGNYGYTF
TGTGCCAGCCAACGGGGGAACTATGGCTACACCTTC
>-|TRBV10-3|TRBJ2-5|-
CAIRAEKETQYF
TGTGCCATCAGGGCCGAAAAAGAGACCCAGTACTTC
>-|TRBV4-1|TRBJ2-7|few
CASSQGLAQISYEQYF
TGCGCCAGCAGCCAAGGTTTAGCGCAGATCTCCTACGAGCAGTACTTC
>-|TRBV12-5|TRBJ2-7|few
CASGLAFEQYF
TGTGCTAGTGGGCTAGCATTCGAGCAGTACTTC
>-|TRBV7-6|TRBJ2-1|-
CASSLIRVGNEQFF
TGTGCCAGCAGCTTGATTAGGGTAGGCAATGAGCAGTTCTTC
>TRBD2|TRBV20-1|TRBJ2-1|-
CSAKGLGANEQFF
TGCAGTGCTAAGGGACTAGGTGCTAATGAGCAGTTCTTC
>-|TRBV6-5|TRBJ2-2|-
CASQGGVNTGELFF
TGTGCCAGCCAGGGCGGGGTTAACACCGGGGAGCTGTTTTTT
>-|TRBV7-2|TRBJ2-7|-
CASSLEWSSWEQYF
TGTGCCAGCAGCTTAGAGTGGTCTAGCTGGGAGCAGTACTTC
>TRBD1|TRBV7-9|TRBJ2-7|-
CASSPRDSSSYEQYF
TGTGCCAGCAGCCCTAGGGACAGTTCTTCCTACGAGCAGTACTTC
>-|TRBV5-5|TRBJ1-5|-
CASSFLGDQPQHF
TGTGCCAGCAGCTTTCTTGGGGATCAGCCCCAGCATTTT